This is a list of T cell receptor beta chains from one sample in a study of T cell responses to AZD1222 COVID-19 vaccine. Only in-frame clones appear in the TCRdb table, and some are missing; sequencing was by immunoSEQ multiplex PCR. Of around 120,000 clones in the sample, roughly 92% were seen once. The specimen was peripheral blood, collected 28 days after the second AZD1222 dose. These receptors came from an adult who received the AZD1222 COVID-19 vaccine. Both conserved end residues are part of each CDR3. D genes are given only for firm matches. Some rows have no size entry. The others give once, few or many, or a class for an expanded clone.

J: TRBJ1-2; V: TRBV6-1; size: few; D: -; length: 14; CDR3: CASSEAGQPYGYTF; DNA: TGTGCCAGCAGTGAAGCCGGACAGCCCTATGGCTACACCTTC
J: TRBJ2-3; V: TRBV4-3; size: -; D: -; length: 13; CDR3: CASSQDRTDTQYF; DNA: TGCGCCAGCAGCCAAGATAGGACAGATACGCAGTATTTT
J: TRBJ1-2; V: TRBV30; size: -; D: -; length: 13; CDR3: CAWSYRPGGGYTF; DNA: TGTGCCTGGAGTTATCGTCCTGGAGGGGGCTACACCTTC
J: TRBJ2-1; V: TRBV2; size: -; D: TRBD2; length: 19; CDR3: CASSERRGVQSSSYNEQFF; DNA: TGTGCCAGCAGTGAGAGGCGGGGGGTCCAAAGCAGCTCCTACAATGAGCAGTTCTTC
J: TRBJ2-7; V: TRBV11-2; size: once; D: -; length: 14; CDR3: CASSFDRSAYEQYF; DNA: TGTGCCAGCAGCTTCGACAGATCCGCCTACGAGCAGTACTTC
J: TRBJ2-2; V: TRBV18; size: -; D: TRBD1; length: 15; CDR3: CASSTGTGVTGELFF; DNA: TGTGCCAGCTCCACCGGGACAGGGGTCACCGGGGAGCTGTTTTTT
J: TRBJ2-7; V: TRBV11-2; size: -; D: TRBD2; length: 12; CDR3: CASSLTSIEQYF; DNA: TGTGCCAGCAGTTTGACTAGCATTGAGCAGTACTTC
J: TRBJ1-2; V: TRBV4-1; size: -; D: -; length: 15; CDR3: CASSQEEGRRYGYTF; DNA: TGCGCCAGCAGCCAAGAAGAGGGAAGACGCTATGGCTACACCTTC
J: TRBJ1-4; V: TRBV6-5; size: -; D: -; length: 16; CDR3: CASSYSGAGVNEKLFF; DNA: TGTGCCAGCAGTTACTCGGGGGCCGGTGTTAATGAAAAACTGTTTTTT
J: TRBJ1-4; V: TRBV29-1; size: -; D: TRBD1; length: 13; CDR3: CSAGQGSQEKLFF; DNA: TGCAGCGCTGGACAGGGGAGCCAGGAAAAACTGTTTTTT
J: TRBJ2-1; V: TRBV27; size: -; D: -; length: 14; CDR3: CASSSSVGYNEQFF; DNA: TGTGCCAGCAGTTCCTCCGTGGGCTACAATGAGCAGTTCTTC
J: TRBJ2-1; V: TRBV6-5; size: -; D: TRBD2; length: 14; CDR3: CASGEGSPYNEQFF; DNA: TGTGCCAGCGGGGAGGGGTCTCCCTACAATGAGCAGTTCTTC
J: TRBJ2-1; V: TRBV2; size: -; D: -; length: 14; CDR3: CASNWAVSYNEQFF; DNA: TGTGCCAGCAATTGGGCTGTCTCCTACAATGAGCAGTTCTTC
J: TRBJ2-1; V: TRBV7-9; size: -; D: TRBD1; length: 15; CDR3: CASSPTGGGYNEQFF; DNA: TGTGCCAGCAGCCCGACAGGGGGCGGATACAATGAGCAGTTCTTC
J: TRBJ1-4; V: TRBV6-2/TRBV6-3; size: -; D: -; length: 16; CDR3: CASSDPSGSENEKLFF; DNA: TGTGCCAGCAGCGACCCGTCAGGGTCGGAAAATGAAAAACTGTTTTTT
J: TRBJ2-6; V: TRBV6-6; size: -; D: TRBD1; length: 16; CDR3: CASTGGGFSGANVLTF; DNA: TGTGCCAGCACAGGGGGCGGGTTCTCTGGGGCCAACGTCCTGACTTTC
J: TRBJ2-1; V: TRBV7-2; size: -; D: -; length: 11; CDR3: CASSRRGEQFF; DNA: TGTGCCAGCAGCCGACGGGGCGAGCAGTTCTTC
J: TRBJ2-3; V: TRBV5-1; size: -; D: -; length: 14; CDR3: CASSFGQLTDTQYF; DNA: TGCGCCAGCAGCTTCGGACAGCTCACAGATACGCAGTATTTT
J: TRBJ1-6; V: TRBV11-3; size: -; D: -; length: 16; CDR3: CASSLGASSYNSPLHF; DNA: TGTGCCAGCAGCTTAGGAGCTTCTTCCTATAATTCACCCCTCCACTTT
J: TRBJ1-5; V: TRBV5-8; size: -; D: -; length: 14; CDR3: CASSFRGEYQPQHF; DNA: TGTGCCAGCAGCTTCCGCGGAGAGTATCAGCCCCAGCATTTT
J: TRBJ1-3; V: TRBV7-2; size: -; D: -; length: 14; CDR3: CASKYFQGGNTIYF; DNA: TGTGCCAGCAAGTATTTTCAGGGTGGAAACACCATATATTTT
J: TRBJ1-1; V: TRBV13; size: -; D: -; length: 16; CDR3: CASSLGLRTESNEAFF; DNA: TGTGCCAGCAGCTTAGGCCTCCGGACAGAAAGTAATGAAGCTTTCTTT
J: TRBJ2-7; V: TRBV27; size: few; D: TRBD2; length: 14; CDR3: CASSWTSGSYEQYF; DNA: TGTGCCAGCAGTTGGACTAGCGGGTCTTACGAGCAGTACTTC
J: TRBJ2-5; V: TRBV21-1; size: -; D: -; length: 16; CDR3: CATKTSGGARWETQYF; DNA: TGTGCCACGAAGACTAGCGGGGGGGCGAGGTGGGAGACCCAGTACTTC
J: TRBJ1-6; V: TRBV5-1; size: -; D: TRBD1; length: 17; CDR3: CASSLALHGTGGSPLHF; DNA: TGCGCCAGCAGCTTGGCCCTCCACGGGACAGGGGGTTCACCCCTCCACTTT
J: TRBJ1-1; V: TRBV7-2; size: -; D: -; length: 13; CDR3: CASSLTENTEAFF; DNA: TGTGCCAGCAGCTTAACGGAGAACACTGAAGCTTTCTTT
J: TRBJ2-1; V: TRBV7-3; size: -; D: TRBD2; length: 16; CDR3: CASSLIGLAGSNEQFF; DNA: TGTGCCAGCAGCTTAATCGGACTAGCGGGATCTAATGAGCAGTTCTTC
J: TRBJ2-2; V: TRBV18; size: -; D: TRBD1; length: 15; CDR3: CASSPRQGDTGELFF; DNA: TGTGCCAGCTCACCACGACAGGGAGACACCGGGGAGCTGTTTTTT
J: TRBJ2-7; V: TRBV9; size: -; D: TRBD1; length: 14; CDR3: CASSAGQGRNEQYF; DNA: TGTGCCAGCAGCGCGGGACAGGGTCGCAACGAGCAGTACTTC
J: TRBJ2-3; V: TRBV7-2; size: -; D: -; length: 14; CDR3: CASSLRGPADTQYF; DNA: TGTGCCAGCAGCTTAAGGGGCCCGGCGGATACGCAGTATTTT
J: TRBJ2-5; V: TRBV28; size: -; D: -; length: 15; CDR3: CASHRQGMGQETQYF; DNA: TGTGCCAGCCACCGCCAGGGGATGGGTCAGGAGACCCAGTACTTC
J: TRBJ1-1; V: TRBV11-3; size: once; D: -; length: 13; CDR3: CASSSRRGTEAFF; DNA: TGTGCCAGCAGCTCCCGGCGGGGAACTGAAGCTTTCTTT
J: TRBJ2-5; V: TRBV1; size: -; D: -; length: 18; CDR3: CTSSQDQAGEMYQETQYF; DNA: TGCACCAGCAGCCAAGATCAAGCGGGAGAGATGTACCAAGAGACCCAGTACTTC
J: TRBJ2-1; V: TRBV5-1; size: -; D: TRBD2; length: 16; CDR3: CASSLASGNSYNEQFF; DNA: TGCGCCAGCAGCTTGGCGAGCGGGAACTCCTACAATGAGCAGTTCTTC
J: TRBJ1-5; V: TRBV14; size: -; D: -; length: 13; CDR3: CASSQGSDQPQHF; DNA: TGTGCCAGCAGCCAGGGGAGCGATCAGCCCCAGCATTTT
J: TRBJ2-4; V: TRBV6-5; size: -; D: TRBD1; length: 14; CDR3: CASSVDRDKNIQYF; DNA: TGTGCCAGCAGCGTGGACAGGGACAAAAACATTCAGTACTTC
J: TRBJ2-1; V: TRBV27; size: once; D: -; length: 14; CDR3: CASSLWQGRNEQFF; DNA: TGTGCCAGCAGTTTGTGGCAGGGTAGGAATGAGCAGTTCTTC
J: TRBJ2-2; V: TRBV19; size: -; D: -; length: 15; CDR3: CASSRQQGNTGELFF; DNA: TGTGCCAGTAGTAGGCAACAGGGGAACACCGGGGAGCTGTTTTTT
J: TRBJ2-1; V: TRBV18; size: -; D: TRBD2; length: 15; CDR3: CASSPTGLARDEQFF; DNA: TGTGCCAGCTCACCTACGGGACTAGCACGGGATGAGCAGTTCTTC
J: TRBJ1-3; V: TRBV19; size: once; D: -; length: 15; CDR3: CASSIDPRSGNTIYF; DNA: TGTGCCAGTAGTATAGATCCTCGCTCTGGAAACACCATATATTTT
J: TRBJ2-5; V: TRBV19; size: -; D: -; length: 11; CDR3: CASSIRETQYF; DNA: TGTGCCAGTAGTATTCGGGAGACCCAGTACTTC
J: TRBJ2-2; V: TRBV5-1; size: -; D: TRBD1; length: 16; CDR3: CASSFGGTGRFGELFF; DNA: TGCGCCAGCAGCTTCGGGGGGACAGGGCGCTTCGGGGAGCTGTTTTTT
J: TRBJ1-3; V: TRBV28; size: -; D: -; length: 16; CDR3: CASSLAEGPSGNTIYF; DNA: TGTGCCAGCAGTTTAGCTGAGGGGCCCTCTGGAAACACCATATATTTT
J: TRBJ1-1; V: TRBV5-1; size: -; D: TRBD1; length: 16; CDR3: CASSLDKGQENTEAFF; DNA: TGCGCCAGCAGCTTGGACAAGGGACAGGAGAACACTGAAGCTTTCTTT
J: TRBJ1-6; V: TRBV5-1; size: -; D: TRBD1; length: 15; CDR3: CASSSGTGGDSPLHF; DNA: TGCGCCAGCAGTTCCGGGACAGGGGGGGATTCACCCCTCCACTTT
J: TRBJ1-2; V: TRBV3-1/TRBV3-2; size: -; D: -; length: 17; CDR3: CASSQLASAGTLYGYTF; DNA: TGTGCCAGCAGCCAACTTGCGTCCGCCGGGACACTTTATGGCTACACCTTC
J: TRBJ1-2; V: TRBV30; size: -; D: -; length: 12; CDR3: CAWSVRRYGYTF; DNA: TGTGCCTGGAGTGTACGTCGCTACGGCTACACCTTC
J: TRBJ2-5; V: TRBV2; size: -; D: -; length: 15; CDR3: CASSEAGATQETQYF; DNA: TGTGCCAGCAGTGAAGCTGGGGCAACCCAAGAGACCCAGTACTTC